The 8 T cell receptor beta chains below were found in one sample sequenced in a study of preoperative IRX-2 immunotherapy in early breast cancer (dated by TCRdb to between 2018 and 2021). Library preparation employed the immunoSEQ multiplex PCR assay. TCRdb carries this immuneACCESS record with in-frame sequences only. Its versions omit some clonotypes, under half of them owing to an unresolved V gene in the studies checked, with the rest unexplained. The sample table contains 34,000 or so clones; only one count was recorded for 83% of them. The top ten clones comprise 2% to 3% of the sample. Taken with the paper, the label for treatment or condition translates to: preoperative locoregional IRX-2 cytokine immunotherapy. Sequenced material: lymph node tissue, taken from a patient treated with IRX-2 immunotherapy. Source of these receptors: a human donor with breast cancer.

This clone was counted only a few times. The V call is TRBV6-8, the J call TRBJ1-4; 7 nucleotides align to TRBD1. The V gene's germline CDR1 is MNHGY and CDR2 SAAAGT. V was clipped by 2 bases and J by 6 bases; unmatched bases: 9. The CDR3 spans 16 residues. The CDR3 protein is CASSYPPGQRDEKLFF. The CDR3 nucleotides read TGTGCCAGCAGTTACCCACCGGGACAGCGTGATGAAAAACTGTTTTTT.

The J gene is TRBJ1-1, the V gene TRBV28; the match to TRBD1 covers 7 bases. Germline CDR1 reads MDHEN; CDR2 reads SYDVKM. The CDR3 consists of 15 residues. V lost 6 bases and J lost 1; bases outside the gene matches: 8. The CDR3 DNA reads as TGTGCCAGCAGAGATACTTGGGACAGGAACACTGAAGCTTTCTTT. Translating gives CASRDTWDRNTEAFF.

J is TRBJ2-5 and V is TRBV19, with TRBD2 identical over 7 bases. Germline V gene lookup returns CDR1 LNHDA and CDR2 SQIVND (reference sequence). The CDR3 length is 12 residues. Unmatched junction bases numbered 4, after V lost 7 bases and J lost 5 bases. The CDR3 sequence: CASTSGGETQYF. The DNA of the CDR3 is TGTGCCAGTACTAGCGGTGGGGAGACCCAGTACTTC.

The chain uses TRBV18 and TRBJ1-4; D remains unclear. CDR3 size: 15 residues. Trimming removed 3 bases at V and 10 bases at J, with 18 bases between. Germline V gene sequence: CDR1 KGHSH, CDR2 LQKENI. CDR3 loop: CASSPLDWTGGKLFF. In DNA form, the CDR3 reads TGTGCCAGCTCACCGCTAGACTGGACCGGAGGAAAACTGTTTTTT.

The chain uses TRBV14 and TRBJ2-2; D gene unclear. This CDR3 has 13 amino acids. V lost 4 bases to trimming and J lost 1 base, with 4 bases between them. Germline loops: CDR1 SGHDN, CDR2 FVKESK. CDR3 nucleotides: TGTGCCAGCAGCCCCTTGAACACCGGGGAGCTGTTTTTT. Amino acids: CASSPLNTGELFF.

J is TRBJ2-7 and V is TRBV11-3; 10 bases fit TRBD2. This CDR3 spans 16 amino acids. V dropped 5 bases and J dropped 6; count of bases not matched to a gene: 13. Looked up from germline, CDR1 is SGHNT and CDR2 is YENEEA. The CDR3 spells CASSPHLLAGSSEQYF. In nucleotides, the CDR3 is TGTGCCAGCAGCCCCCACTTACTAGCGGGAAGTAGCGAGCAGTACTTC.

The chain joins TRBV10-2 to TRBJ2-7; either TRBD1 or TRBD2 may supply D (5 bases each). The germline V gene encodes CDR1 WSHSY and CDR2 SAAADI. The CDR3 loop spans 16 amino acids. V was clipped by 6 bases and J by 2 bases, with 20 bases between them. The CDR3 DNA reads as TGCGCCAGCAGAACCAAACGGGGACGACATCCCTACGAGCAGTACTTC. The encoded protein is CASRTKRGRHPYEQYF.

V usage is TRBV2 and J usage is TRBJ2-1, with TRBD2 identical over 8 bases. After removal of 8 bases from V and 0 bases from J, the junction contained 6 bases not matched to a gene. The germline V gene encodes CDR1 SNHLY and CDR2 FYNNEI. The CDR3 contains 15 residues. The chain's CDR3 is CASGSSGSSYNEQFF. For the CDR3, the DNA is TGTGCCAGCGGATCCAGCGGGAGCTCCTACAATGAGCAGTTCTTC.